This T cell receptor (beta chain) was retrieved from a study of T cell responses to AZD1222 COVID-19 vaccine. The V and J ends lost 1 base and 1 base respectively, with 4 bases between them. Germline lookup yields CDR1 MNHEY and CDR2 SVGEGT. The length of the CDR3 is 13 residues. TCRdb's table, derived via immunoSEQ multiplex PCR, lists solely in-frame clones and lacks some. This table holds 60,000 to 70,000 clones, 75% to 85% found once. This sequence was found in an adult in good health. The J gene is TRBJ1-1, the V gene TRBV6-2 or TRBV6-3, with no clear D. Source: peripheral blood, taken on day 0 of AZD1222 vaccination. The CDR3 reads CASSYYGNTEAFF. CDR3 coding DNA: TGTGCCAGCAGTTACTATGGGAACACTGAAGCTTTCTTT.